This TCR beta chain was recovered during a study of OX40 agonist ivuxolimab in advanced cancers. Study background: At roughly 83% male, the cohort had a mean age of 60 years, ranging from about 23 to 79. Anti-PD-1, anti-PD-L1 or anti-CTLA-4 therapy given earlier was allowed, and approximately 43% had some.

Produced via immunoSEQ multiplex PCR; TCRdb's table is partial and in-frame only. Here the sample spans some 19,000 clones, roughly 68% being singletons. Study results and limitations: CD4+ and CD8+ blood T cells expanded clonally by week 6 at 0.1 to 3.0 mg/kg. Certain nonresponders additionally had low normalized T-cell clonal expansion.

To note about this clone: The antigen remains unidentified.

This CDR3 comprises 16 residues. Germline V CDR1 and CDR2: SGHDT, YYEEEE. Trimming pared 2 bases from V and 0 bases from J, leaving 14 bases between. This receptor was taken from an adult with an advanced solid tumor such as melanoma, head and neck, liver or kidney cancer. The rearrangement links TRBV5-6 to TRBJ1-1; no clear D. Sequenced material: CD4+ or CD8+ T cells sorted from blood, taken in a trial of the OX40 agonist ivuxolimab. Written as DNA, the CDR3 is TGTGCCAGCAGCTTCACTAGGACGGATTTGAACACTGAAGCTTTCTTT. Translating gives CASSFTRTDLNTEAFF. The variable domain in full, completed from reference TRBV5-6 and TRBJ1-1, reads DAGVTQSPTHLIKTRGQQVTLRCSPKSGHDTVSWYQQALGQGPQFIFQYYEEEERQRGNFPDRFSGHQFPNYSSELNVNALLLGDSALYLCASSFTRTDLNTEAFFGQGTRLTVV.